The 8 T cell receptor beta chains listed next were all sequenced from one sample in a study of Graves' ophthalmopathy and Graves' hyperthyroidism. Amplification of TCR beta CDR3 regions used RNA transcripts. RT-PCR in the first round used HTBI primers; a second-round multiplex PCR followed. One entry per CDR3 protein results from TCRdb running MiXCR on the multiplex PCR reads. The sample carries hundreds of thousands of distinct CDR3 sequences, 21% recorded once. Sequencing was carried out using peripheral blood. The origin of the receptors is a woman aged 18-35 years with stable Graves' hyperthyroidism.

This clonotype was counted at least ten times. This CDR3 reads CASSFLANYGYTF. CDR3 DNA: TGTGCCAGCAGTTTTTTAGCTAACTATGGCTACACCTTC. The chain couples TRBV12-3 or TRBV12-4 to TRBJ1-2; D remains ambiguous. This CDR3 is 13 amino acids long. V was pared by 3 bases and J by 0 bases, with 5 bases between.

Ten or more counts support this clonotype. The V call is TRBV19, the J call TRBJ1-1, with D unclear. Germline CDR1 reads LNHDA; CDR2 reads SQIVND (reference sequence). V lost 9 bases, J lost 4 bases, and 18 bases lay in between. The CDR3 extends over 14 amino acids. The CDR3 DNA is TGTGCCAGCCGACCTAACCCTAGGAGCACTGAAGCTTTCTTT. Translated: CASRPNPRSTEAFF.

This clonotype was counted ten times or more. CDR3 in amino acids: CASSRGLTETQYF. The CDR3 nucleotides are TGTGCCAGCAGTCGGGGTCTGACAGAGACCCAGTACTTC. This chain connects TRBV12-3 or TRBV12-4 to TRBJ2-5; D is possibly TRBD2 (5 bases). V dropped 5 bases and J dropped 4 bases, with 11 bases sitting between them. The CDR3 sequence is 13 residues long.

This clonotype was observed many times. This chain links TRBV2 with TRBJ2-7; possibly TRBD2 for D (5 bases). The CDR3 consists of 12 residues. V was cut by 11 bases and J by 1 base, with 12 bases left in between. CDR1 is SNHLY and CDR2 is FYNNEI in the germline V gene. CDR3 DNA: TGTGCCTGCGCTCCGGGGTCCTACGAGCAGTACTTC. It specifies CACAPGSYEQYF. The entire variable domain, with the rest obtained from reference TRBV2 and TRBJ2-7, is as follows: EPEVTQTPSHQVTQMGQEVILRCVPISNHLYFYWYRQILGQKVEFLVSFYNNEISEKSEIFDDQFSVERPDGSNFTLKIRSTKLEDSAMYFCACAPGSYEQYFGPGTRLTVT.

This chain joins TRBV7-9 and TRBJ2-5, with D possibly being TRBD1 or TRBD2 (5 bases each). Trimming shortened V by 6 bases and J by 7 bases, and 12 bases separated the two germline ends. This CDR3 has 12 amino acids. CDR1 is SEHNR and CDR2 is FQNEAQ in the germline V gene (reference sequence). CDR3 nucleotides: TGTGCCAGCAGGTCCGAGAGGGGGACCCAGTACTTC. Translation: CASRSERGTQYF.

This clonotype was seen many times. The rearrangement links TRBV6-9 to TRBJ2-7, with TRBD2 identical over 8 bases. After removal of 4 bases from V and 5 bases from J, the junction contained 7 bases not matched to a gene. The CDR3 runs 14 residues. CDR1 is MNHGY and CDR2 is SVAAGI in the germline V gene. CDR3 coding DNA: TGTGCCAGCAGTTTTGAGGGACTAGTCCACGAGCAGTACTTC. Translated, it gives CASSFEGLVHEQYF.

The chain joins TRBV6-1 to TRBJ2-5, with TRBD1 as a possible D gene (5 bases). The V and J ends lost 6 bases and 5 bases respectively, with 13 bases between them. CDR1 and CDR2 from the germline V gene are MNHNS and SASEGT. The CDR3 is 13 residues long. This chain's CDR3 is CASSRVARETQYF. The CDR3 DNA follows: TGTGCCAGCAGCAGGGTGGCTAGGGAGACCCAGTACTTC.

The table lists this clonotype with many counts. The V and J genes are TRBV24-1 and TRBJ1-5; D possibly corresponds to TRBD1 (5 bases). The CDR3 length is 13 residues. The V end lost 2 bases, the J end lost 11 bases, and 12 bases lay between the germline ends. CDR1 KGHDR and CDR2 SFDVKD come from the germline V gene. As DNA, the CDR3 is TGTGCCACCAGTGATTGGGGTCGGGACGCCCAGCATTTT. Its translation is CATSDWGRDAQHF.